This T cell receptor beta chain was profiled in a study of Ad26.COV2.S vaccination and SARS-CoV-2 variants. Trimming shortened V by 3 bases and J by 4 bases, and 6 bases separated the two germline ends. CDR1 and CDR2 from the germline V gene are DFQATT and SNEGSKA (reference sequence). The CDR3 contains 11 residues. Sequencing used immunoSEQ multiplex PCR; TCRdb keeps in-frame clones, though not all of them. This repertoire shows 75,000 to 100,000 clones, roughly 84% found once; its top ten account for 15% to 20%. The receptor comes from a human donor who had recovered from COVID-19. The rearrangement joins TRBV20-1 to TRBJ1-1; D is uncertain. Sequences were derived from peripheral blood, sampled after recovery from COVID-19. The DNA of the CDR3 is TGCAGTGCTAGCGTCGCCACTGAAGCTTTCTTT. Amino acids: CSASVATEAFF.